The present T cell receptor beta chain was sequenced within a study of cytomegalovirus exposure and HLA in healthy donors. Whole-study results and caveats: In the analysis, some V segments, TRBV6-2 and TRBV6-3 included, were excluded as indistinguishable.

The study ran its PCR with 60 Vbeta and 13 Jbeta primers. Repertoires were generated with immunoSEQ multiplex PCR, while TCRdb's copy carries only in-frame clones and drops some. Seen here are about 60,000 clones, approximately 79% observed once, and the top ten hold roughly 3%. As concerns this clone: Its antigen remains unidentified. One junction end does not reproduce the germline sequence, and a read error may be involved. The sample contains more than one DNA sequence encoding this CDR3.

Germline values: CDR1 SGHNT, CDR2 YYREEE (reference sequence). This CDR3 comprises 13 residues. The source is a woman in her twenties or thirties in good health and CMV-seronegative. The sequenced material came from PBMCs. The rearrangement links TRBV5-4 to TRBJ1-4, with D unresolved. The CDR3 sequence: CASTSVGSEKLFF. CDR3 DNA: TGCGCCAGCACCTCTGTGGGCTCCGAAAAACTGTTTTTT.